This TCR beta chain came from a study of long-term antiretroviral therapy in people with HIV. Study results and limitations: Diversity rose after ART but stayed below transplant donor controls.

A v3.0 immunoSEQ assay was performed at survey level. Clones were read by immunoSEQ multiplex PCR, and TCRdb kept only the in-frame ones, dropping some. Counted here are tens of thousands of clones, around four fifths occurring once; the ten biggest clones make up 7.5% to 10%. Germline CDR1 is GTSNPN and CDR2 is SVGIG (reference sequence). V was clipped by 0 bases and J by 6 bases, with 10 bases between them. The CDR3 has 13 residues. In this sample, this clone turned up a few times. Its target is unknown. The J gene is TRBJ2-3, the V gene TRBV30; D call uncertain. This clonotype originated in a man aged 18-30 years with HIV. Sample: unsorted PBMCs, taken 1.5 years before starting antiretroviral therapy. CDR3 nucleotides: TGTGCCTGGAGTGTATCTATCCCGGATACGCAGTATTTT. Translated: CAWSVSIPDTQYF.